The rows below give T cell receptor beta chains drawn from one sample of a study of response to subunit inactivated influenza vaccine. TCRdb reanalysed the RT-PCR reads using MiXCR and keeps one entry per CDR3 protein. The sample comprises more than 450,000 distinct CDR3 sequences, approximately 7.6% of which are singletons, and over 10% rests with the top ten. The sequences come from PBMCs from blood, collected approximately 25 months after vaccination. Receptors were obtained from a man between 50 and 70 years old who received an inactivated influenza vaccine. Both conserved end residues are part of each CDR3. D genes are given only for firm matches. The size entry is marked missing in some rows and otherwise reads once, few, many or a size class.

>TRBJ1-2|-|many|TRBV5-1
CASSINSAGTLRGYTF
TGCGCCAGCAGCATAAATAGCGCCGGGACACTGAGAGGCTACACCTTC
>TRBJ2-7|-|few|TRBV10-3
CAISAQLGEQYF
TGTGCCATCAGTGCCCAGCTAGGCGAGCAGTACTTC
>TRBJ2-1|-|few|TRBV7-6
CASSDTSATYNEQFF
TGTGCCAGCAGCGATACGAGCGCTACCTACAATGAGCAGTTCTTC
>TRBJ1-1|-|few|TRBV5-6
CASSKIQGSTEAFF
TGTGCCAGCAGCAAAATACAGGGTTCCACTGAAGCTTTCTTT
>TRBJ2-7|TRBD2|-|TRBV29-1
CSVSFLAGVEQYF
TGCAGCGTTTCTTTTCTAGCGGGAGTCGAGCAGTACTTC
>TRBJ2-2|-|-|TRBV20-1
CSARDRRRGNTGELFF
TGCAGTGCTAGAGATCGTAGGAGGGGAAACACCGGGGAGCTGTTTTTT
>TRBJ1-2|-|few|TRBV5-6
CASSTGRTHRGYTF
TGTGCCAGCAGCACTGGAAGGACGCATCGCGGCTACACCTTC
>TRBJ2-3|-|-|TRBV20-1
CSARDRERSSTDTQYF
TGCAGTGCTAGAGATCGGGAGCGGAGTAGCACAGATACGCAGTATTTT
>TRBJ2-3|-|few|TRBV4-2
CASSQGSRGTGTDTQYF
TGTGCCAGCAGCCAAGGGTCCCGGGGAACGGGCACAGATACGCAGTATTTT
>TRBJ2-2|TRBD2|few|TRBV5-5
CASSSTSGTYTGELFF
TGTGCCAGCAGCTCCACTAGCGGGACTTACACCGGGGAGCTGTTTTTT
>TRBJ2-3|TRBD2|once|TRBV20-1
CSARKRGATDTQYF
TGCAGTGCTAGGAAGCGGGGGGCCACAGATACGCAGTATTTT
>TRBJ2-5|TRBD1|few|TRBV6-2/TRBV6-3
CASSYAVGQVVQETQYF
TGTGCCAGCAGTTACGCTGTCGGACAGGTCGTACAAGAGACCCAGTACTTC
>TRBJ2-1|TRBD1|-|TRBV30
CAWAQRQGKRGQFF
TGTGCCTGGGCCCAAAGACAGGGAAAACGGGGGCAGTTCTTC
>TRBJ2-2|-|-|TRBV5-1
CASSLGGWNTGELFF
TGCGCCAGCAGCTTGGGAGGCTGGAACACCGGGGAGCTGTTTTTT
>TRBJ2-2|TRBD1|many|TRBV12-3/TRBV12-4
CASSTTGMTGELFF
TGTGCCAGCAGCACGACAGGGATGACCGGGGAGCTGTTTTTT
>TRBJ1-4|-|many|TRBV12-3/TRBV12-4
CASSASVANEKLFF
TGTGCCAGCAGTGCCAGCGTAGCCAATGAAAAACTGTTTTTT
>TRBJ2-7|-|many|TRBV27
CASSSQGISYEQYF
TGTGCCAGCAGTTCACAGGGAATCTCCTACGAGCAGTACTTC
>TRBJ2-1|TRBD2|few|TRBV7-9
CASSGYSGGHYNEQFF
TGTGCCAGCAGCGGGTATAGCGGGGGGCATTACAATGAGCAGTTCTTC
>TRBJ2-2|TRBD2|-|TRBV4-3
CASSQEALAGNTGELFF
TGCGCCAGCAGCCAAGAGGCACTAGCGGGGAACACCGGGGAGCTGTTTTTT
>TRBJ1-6|-|many|TRBV12-3/TRBV12-4
CASSLGTTRVPLHF
TGTGCCAGCAGTTTAGGCACCACCAGGGTACCCCTCCACTTT
>TRBJ2-1|TRBD2|-|TRBV6-5
CASSYSIGLAGGKIF
TGTGCCAGCAGTTACTCCATAGGGCTAGCGGGGGGGAAAATCTTC
>TRBJ1-1|-|many|TRBV25-1
CASSELGGNTEAFF
TGTGCCAGCAGTGAATTGGGGGGGAACACTGAAGCTTTCTTT
>TRBJ1-2|-|many|TRBV7-2
CASSLDKGYTF
TGTGCCAGCAGCTTAGACAAGGGCTACACCTTC
>TRBJ1-2|-|-|TRBV4-1
CASSPIGRESANYGYTF
TGCGCCAGCAGCCCCATAGGCAGGGAGTCGGCTAACTATGGCTACACCTTC
>TRBJ2-1|-|few|TRBV25-1
CASSGVMHNEQFF
TGTGCCAGCAGTGGGGTCATGCACAATGAGCAGTTCTTC
>TRBJ1-1|-|few|TRBV27
CASSFITGFSEAFF
TGTGCCAGCAGTTTTATCACAGGGTTCTCTGAAGCTTTCTTT
>TRBJ2-5|TRBD2|-|TRBV7-7
CASSPLGGMETQYF
TGTGCTAGCAGCCCCTTGGGGGGGATGGAGACCCAGTACTTC
>TRBJ2-1|-|-|TRBV7-9
CACGSYNEQFF
TGTGCCTGTGGGAGCTACAATGAGCAGTTCTTC
>TRBJ1-5|-|few|TRBV20-1
CSASPTGKDGQPQHF
TGCAGTGCTTCCCCAACAGGGAAGGATGGCCAGCCCCAGCATTTT
>TRBJ1-2|-|many|TRBV4-2
CASSQRGGGYGYTF
TGTGCCAGCAGCCAAAGGGGGGGGGGCTATGGCTACACCTTC
>TRBJ2-3|-|-|TRBV6-5
CASSYGGWNTQYF
TGTGCCAGCAGTTACGGGGGGTGGAATACGCAGTATTTT
>TRBJ2-5|TRBD2|few|TRBV2
CASTRGAGIQETQYF
TGTGCCAGCACGCGCGGAGCGGGAATCCAAGAGACCCAGTACTTC
>TRBJ2-3|-|few|TRBV29-1
CSVDRDLFTDTQYF
TGCAGCGTTGACAGGGACCTTTTCACAGATACGCAGTATTTT
>TRBJ2-1|TRBD2|-|TRBV20-1
CSANRGGMGNEQFF
TGCAGTGCCAATCGGGGGGGAATGGGAAATGAGCAGTTCTTC
>TRBJ2-7|-|few|TRBV12-3/TRBV12-4
CASSPRMGTYEQYF
TGTGCCAGCAGTCCTAGGATGGGAACCTACGAGCAGTACTTC
>TRBJ2-1|-|-|TRBV7-2
CASRPLTLNEQFF
TGTGCCAGCCGCCCCCTGACCTTGAATGAGCAGTTCTTC
>TRBJ2-2|-|-|TRBV5-4
CASGDQNTGELFF
TGTGCCAGCGGGGACCAAAACACCGGGGAGCTGTTTTTT
>TRBJ1-2|-|-|TRBV5-5
CASSLLINYGYTF
TGTGCCAGCAGCTTGCTTATAAACTATGGCTACACCTTC
>TRBJ2-1|TRBD2|few|TRBV12-3/TRBV12-4
CASRPGGTDEQFF
TGTGCCAGCAGGCCGGGGGGGACGGATGAGCAGTTCTTC
>TRBJ2-2|-|-|TRBV6-1
CASSEGGLNTGELFF
TGTGCCAGCAGTGAAGGGGGGCTGAACACCGGGGAGCTGTTTTTT
>TRBJ2-1|TRBD2|-|TRBV28
CASSLYLAGYNEQFF
TGTGCCAGCAGTTTATACCTAGCGGGATACAATGAGCAGTTCTTC
>TRBJ2-2|-|-|TRBV7-3
CASSLGFLTGELFF
TGTGCCAGCAGCTTAGGTTTTCTAACCGGGGAGCTGTTTTTT
>TRBJ2-5|-|few|TRBV5-1
CASSLGRTQETQYF
TGCGCCAGCAGCTTGGGCCGGACTCAAGAGACCCAGTACTTC
>TRBJ2-7|TRBD2|-|TRBV9
CASSTSGDYYEQYF
TGTGCCAGCAGCACTAGCGGGGACTACTACGAGCAGTACTTC
>TRBJ2-3|-|-|TRBV5-1
CASSFGFTEADTQYF
TGCGCCAGCAGCTTCGGGTTCACTGAGGCAGATACGCAGTATTTT
>TRBJ2-5|-|many|TRBV20-1
CSARDFISNQETQYF
TGCAGTGCTAGAGATTTCATCAGTAATCAAGAGACCCAGTACTTC
>TRBJ2-7|TRBD1|many|TRBV5-1
CASSWDSSYEQYF
TGCGCCAGCAGCTGGGACAGTTCCTACGAGCAGTACTTC
>TRBJ2-1|TRBD2|many|TRBV6-2/TRBV6-3
CASSSRTSGARSSYNEQFF
TGTGCCAGCAGTTCCAGGACTAGCGGGGCGAGAAGCTCCTACAATGAGCAGTTCTTC
>TRBJ2-3|TRBD2|-|TRBV4-1
CASSQVTSGVVLTDTQYF
TGCGCCAGCAGCCAAGTGACTAGCGGGGTCGTGTTGACAGATACGCAGTATTTT
>TRBJ2-3|-|few|TRBV12-3/TRBV12-4
CASRPTGWDTQYF
TGTGCCAGCAGACCAACAGGGTGGGATACGCAGTATTTT